The next 27 T cell receptor beta chains were all read from a single sample in a study of T cell responses to AZD1222 COVID-19 vaccine (dated by TCRdb to the early 2020s). The protocol used for the library was the immunoSEQ multiplex PCR assay. As stored in TCRdb, this immuneACCESS dataset retains in-frame rearrangements with V and J assigned. A fraction of the clones does not appear; measured against another copy, unresolved V genes explain less than half of the discrepancy, and the remainder lacks a known reason. The sample table holds fewer than 150,000 clones, of which about nine tenths were seen once. The ten biggest clones cover 1.5% of the sample. The time point label, as the study defines it: baseline before first vaccination. Here the sequenced sample was peripheral blood, taken on day 0 of AZD1222 vaccination. Receptors originate from an adult in good health.

The V and J genes are TRBV20-1 and TRBJ2-1, with 9 positions matching TRBD1. The germline gives CDR1 DFQATT, CDR2 SNEGSKA (reference sequence). The CDR3 has 13 amino acids. V was pared by 3 bases and J by 10 bases, with 7 bases of the junction left unmatched. The CDR3 DNA follows: TGCAGTGCTAGTAGGGGACAGGGCTTGGAGCAGTTCTTC. It is translated as CSASRGQGLEQFF.

The chain links TRBV9 to TRBJ2-6, with a tentative D call TRBD1 (5 bases). Trimming pared 4 bases from V and 1 base from J, leaving 9 bases between. The CDR3 is 15 residues long. Germline assignment: CDR1 SGDLS and CDR2 YYNGEE. The DNA for the CDR3 is TGTGCCAGCAGCCCCCAGGGATCTGGGGCCAACGTCCTGACTTTC. Translated, it gives CASSPQGSGANVLTF.

The chain is built from TRBV3-1 (or the pseudogene TRBV3-2) and TRBJ2-3, with 10 bases fitting TRBD2. V trimming: 1 base; J trimming: 0 bases; junction bases outside the gene matches: 1. This CDR3 is 16 amino acids long. The germline CDR1 and CDR2 sequences are LGHDT and YNNKEL (reference sequence). The DNA of the CDR3 is TGTGCCAGCAGCCAAGGTAGCGGGGGGAGCACAGATACGCAGTATTTT. This codes for CASSQGSGGSTDTQYF.

This sequence joins TRBV6-5 and TRBJ1-4; possibly TRBD1 for D (5 bases). The CDR3 length is 16 residues. V lost 0 bases to trimming and J lost 0 bases, with 8 bases between them. Germline CDR1 is MNHEY and CDR2 is SVGAGI. CDR3 DNA: TGTGCCAGCAGTTACTCCGGGGGGGCAACTAATGAAAAACTGTTTTTT. This translates into CASSYSGGATNEKLFF.

DNA of the CDR3: TGTGCCAGCTCACCACCCGTCAGCACAGATACGCAGTATTTT. It specifies CASSPPVSTDTQYF. This chain connects TRBV18 to TRBJ2-3; D is unresolved. This CDR3 region has 14 residues. CDR1 and CDR2 from the germline V gene are KGHSH and LQKENI. V lost 0 bases to trimming and J lost 0 bases, with 4 bases between them.

The chain joins TRBV6-6 to TRBJ1-1; tentative D call: TRBD1 (6 bases). V lost 7 bases and J 5 bases, leaving 20 bases between the germline ends. The CDR3 totals 15 residues. Germline V gene lookup returns CDR1 MNHNY and CDR2 SVGAGI (reference sequence). The CDR3 DNA is TGTGCCAGCACCCACGGGTCCGGGGGCATTACTGAAGCTTTCTTT. This sequence encodes CASTHGSGGITEAFF.

The CDR3 DNA is TGTGCCAGCAGTTTAGCCAACACAGATACGCAGTATTTT. This translates into CASSLANTDTQYF. V is TRBV28 and J is TRBJ2-3, with D unresolved. The CDR3 spans 13 residues. Trimming removed 2 bases from V and 2 bases from J, with 5 bases in between. Germline CDR1 is MDHEN and CDR2 is SYDVKM. Complete variable domain (other parts from reference TRBV28 and TRBJ2-3): DVKVTQSSRYLVKRTGEKVFLECVQDMDHENMFWYRQDPGLGLRLIYFSYDVKMKEKGDIPEGYSVSREKKERFSLILESASTNQTSMYLCASSLANTDTQYFGPGTRLTVL.

This clone was picked up a small number of times. The V gene is TRBV7-2, the J gene TRBJ1-5; D gene ambiguous. The V gene's germline CDR1 is SGHTA and CDR2 FQGNSA. Trimming took off 4 bases at V and 4 bases at J, with 8 bases between the two ends. The CDR3 consists of 13 residues. The CDR3 reads CASSYGENQPQHF. CDR3 sequence (DNA): TGTGCCAGCAGCTATGGAGAAAATCAGCCCCAGCATTTT.

This clone occurred once. The rearrangement uses TRBV7-3 and TRBJ2-1, with D possibly TRBD1 on 5 matching bases. CDR3 size: 16 residues. Germline lookup yields CDR1 SGHTA and CDR2 FQGTGA. V was trimmed by 5 bases and J by 1 base, leaving 15 bases between them. In DNA form, the CDR3 reads TGTGCCAGCAGCCAATCCCCAGGGTCATCCTACAATGAGCAGTTCTTC. Encoded protein: CASSQSPGSSYNEQFF.

The chain couples TRBV11-2 to TRBJ1-2; TRBD1 might be the D (6 bases). Trimming took off 1 base at V and 8 bases at J, with 11 bases between the two ends. Germline loops: CDR1 SGHAT, CDR2 FQNNGV. This CDR3 contains 13 residues. CDR3 residues: CASSLAGGWGYTF. CDR3 in DNA: TGTGCCAGCAGCTTAGCGGGGGGCTGGGGCTACACCTTC.

The chain uses TRBV7-2 and TRBJ2-1; 8 nucleotides align to TRBD1. The CDR3 contains 15 residues. J lost 2 bases, V lost 3 bases, and 3 bases had no gene match. Germline values: CDR1 SGHTA, CDR2 FQGNSA. The chain's CDR3 is CASSFTGQAYNEQFF. For the CDR3, the DNA is TGTGCCAGCAGCTTTACGGGACAGGCCTACAATGAGCAGTTCTTC.

The chain has TRBV6-5 and TRBJ2-7, with 8 bases that match TRBD1. Germline V gives CDR1 MNHEY, CDR2 SVGAGI. This CDR3 region has 15 residues. V lost 6 bases and J lost 2; bases outside the gene matches: 9. The CDR3 DNA is TGTGCCAGCAGACAAGGACAGGGAATCGCCTACGAGCAGTACTTC. Protein product: CASRQGQGIAYEQYF.

V usage is TRBV5-1 and J usage is TRBJ2-1; 16 bases map to TRBD2. This CDR3 comprises 16 residues. Germline loops: CDR1 SGHRS, CDR2 YFSETQ. The V and J ends lost 3 bases and 9 bases, in that order; junction bases with no gene match: 6. The CDR3 DNA is TGCGCCAGCAGCTCGGGACTAGCGGGGGGGCTTGGTGAGCAGTTCTTC. It encodes CASSSGLAGGLGEQFF. Full variable domain (rest looked up from reference TRBV5-1 and TRBJ2-1): KAGVTQTPRYLIKTRGQQVTLSCSPISGHRSVSWYQQTPGQGLQFLFEYFSETQRNKGNFPGRFSGRQFSNSRSEMNVSTLELGDSALYLCASSSGLAGGLGEQFFGPGTRLTVL.

This sequence joins TRBV7-9 and TRBJ2-1; 11 bases agree with TRBD2. The CDR3 loop spans 15 amino acids. From germline, CDR1 is SEHNR and CDR2 FQNEAQ (reference sequence). With V trimmed by 3 bases and J by 7 bases, 5 bases remained unmatched. The CDR3 sequence is CASSFTSGGGNEQFF. CDR3 nucleotides: TGTGCCAGCAGCTTCACTAGCGGGGGCGGGAATGAGCAGTTCTTC.

The chain links TRBV23-1 to TRBJ1-5, with D possibly matching TRBD1 (5 bases). Being an ORF, TRBV23-1 has a function that is uncertain. With 3 bases removed from V and 5 bases from J, the gap between germline ends came to 17 bases. CDR3 length equals 16 residues. CDR3 loop: CASSHHCLGVDQPQHF. CDR3 coding DNA: TGCGCCAGCAGTCACCACTGTTTGGGGGTTGATCAGCCCCAGCATTTT.

This clone was observed a handful of times. The chain employs TRBV27 and TRBJ1-2; 7 positions agree with TRBD1. Germline lookup yields CDR1 MNHEY and CDR2 SMNVEV (reference sequence). Trimming took 7 bases from V and 4 from J; bases not matched to a gene: 9. The CDR3 extends over 14 amino acids. CDR3 amino acids: CASTTQGKGYGYTF. The DNA of the CDR3 is TGTGCCAGCACCACACAGGGGAAGGGCTATGGCTACACCTTC.

The rearrangement uses TRBV4-3 and TRBJ2-3; 7 nucleotides line up with TRBD1. Looked up from germline, CDR1 is LGHNA and CDR2 is YSLEER. The CDR3 covers 17 residues. V shed 0 bases, J shed 7 bases, and the junction held 13 bases outside the gene matches. DNA for the CDR3: TGCGCCAGCAGCCAAGATTCCGTGGGGACAGAGGGAAATACGCAGTATTTT. Its protein is CASSQDSVGTEGNTQYF.

This clone was seen more than once but under ten times. The chain couples TRBV28 to TRBJ2-7; D might be TRBD1 (5 bases). This CDR3 is 15 amino acids long. The V gene's germline CDR1 is MDHEN and CDR2 SYDVKM. Trimming shortened V by 6 bases and J by 2 bases, and 17 bases separated the two germline ends. The CDR3, as DNA: TGTGCCAGCAGCTACGGACACCAGAGCCCCTACGAGCAGTACTTC. Protein sequence: CASSYGHQSPYEQYF.

This sequence joins TRBV11-2 and TRBJ1-2, with 8 positions matching TRBD1. The V gene's germline CDR1 is SGHAT and CDR2 FQNNGV. The CDR3 length is 16 residues. The ends lost 1 base at V and 3 bases at J; junction bases unmatched: 7. CDR3 region: CASSLVVGQGDYGYTF. In DNA, the CDR3 is TGTGCCAGCAGCTTAGTCGTTGGACAGGGCGACTATGGCTACACCTTC.

The chain links TRBV4-2 to TRBJ2-1, with D uncertain. Germline V gives CDR1 LGHNA, CDR2 YNFKEQ. The CDR3 has 16 residues. The germline V and J ends were trimmed by 0 bases and 4 bases, with 13 bases remaining between them. This chain's CDR3 is CASSQEAALPYNEQFF. CDR3 in DNA: TGTGCCAGCAGCCAAGAGGCGGCCCTCCCGTACAATGAGCAGTTCTTC.

The CDR3 DNA follows: TGCGCCAGCAGCTTTACAGGGGACTCCTACAATGAGCAGTTCTTC. It codes for CASSFTGDSYNEQFF. The rearrangement uses TRBV5-1 and TRBJ2-1; TRBD1 matches at 7 bases. The CDR3 has 15 amino acids. Germline CDR1 SGHRS, CDR2 YFSETQ. The V gene end was trimmed by 2 bases and the J gene end by 0 bases; junction bases not matched to a gene: 2.

This clone has a handful of counts. The chain combines TRBV19 with TRBJ2-2; a weak D match, TRBD1 (5 bases). V shed 3 bases and J shed 0 bases, with 8 bases lying between them. The CDR3 extends over 15 amino acids. Germline assignment: CDR1 LNHDA and CDR2 SQIVND (reference sequence). In nucleotides, the CDR3 is TGTGCCAGTAGTATGAACAGGCCGAACACCGGGGAGCTGTTTTTT. This encodes CASSMNRPNTGELFF.

The CDR3 protein is CARSSRQGNIACNQPQHF. The CDR3 DNA follows: TGTGCCAGAAGCTCACGACAGGGAAATATAGCTTGCAATCAGCCCCAGCATTTT. The chain uses TRBV5-3 and TRBJ1-5; the match to TRBD1 covers 7 bases. TRBV5-3 is placed among ORFs of uncertain function. V trimming: 3 bases; J trimming: 2 bases; junction bases outside the gene matches: 14. The CDR3 is 18 residues long.

In this sample, this clone turned up a few times. The chain carries TRBV29-1 and TRBJ2-7, with TRBD2 matching 7 bases. This CDR3 is 13 amino acids long. CDR1 SQVTM and CDR2 ANQGSEA come from the germline V gene. V shed 4 bases and J 6 bases; nucleotides not matched to a gene: 9. CDR3 sequence reads: CSVGPGEGREQYF. The CDR3 nucleotides read TGCAGCGTTGGGCCCGGGGAGGGTCGCGAGCAGTACTTC.

The chain combines TRBV28 with TRBJ1-2; D call uncertain. Per germline, CDR1 MDHEN and CDR2 SYDVKM. This CDR3 is built from 13 residues. The V end was cut by 3 bases, the J end by 3 bases, with 8 bases between. This chain's CDR3 is CASSLLTDYGYTF. Here the CDR3 DNA reads TGTGCCAGCAGTTTGTTAACGGACTATGGCTACACCTTC.

V is TRBV28 and J is TRBJ1-1; D might be TRBD1 (5 bases). The V end lost 2 bases, the J end lost 10 bases, and 11 bases lay between the germline ends. Germline-derived CDR1 and CDR2 are MDHEN and SYDVKM. CDR3 length: 12 amino acids. The CDR3 loop reads CASSLVTDGAFF. The CDR3 coding sequence is TGTGCCAGCAGTTTAGTGACAGATGGAGCTTTCTTT.

The J gene is TRBJ1-1, the V gene TRBV14; D is uncertain. V was trimmed by 1 base and J by 1 base, leaving 7 bases between them. The germline CDR1 and CDR2 sequences are SGHDN and FVKESK. CDR3 length: 14 residues. The CDR3 region has the DNA TGTGCCAGCAGCCAAGTTCGGGGGAACACTGAAGCTTTCTTT. Amino acids: CASSQVRGNTEAFF.